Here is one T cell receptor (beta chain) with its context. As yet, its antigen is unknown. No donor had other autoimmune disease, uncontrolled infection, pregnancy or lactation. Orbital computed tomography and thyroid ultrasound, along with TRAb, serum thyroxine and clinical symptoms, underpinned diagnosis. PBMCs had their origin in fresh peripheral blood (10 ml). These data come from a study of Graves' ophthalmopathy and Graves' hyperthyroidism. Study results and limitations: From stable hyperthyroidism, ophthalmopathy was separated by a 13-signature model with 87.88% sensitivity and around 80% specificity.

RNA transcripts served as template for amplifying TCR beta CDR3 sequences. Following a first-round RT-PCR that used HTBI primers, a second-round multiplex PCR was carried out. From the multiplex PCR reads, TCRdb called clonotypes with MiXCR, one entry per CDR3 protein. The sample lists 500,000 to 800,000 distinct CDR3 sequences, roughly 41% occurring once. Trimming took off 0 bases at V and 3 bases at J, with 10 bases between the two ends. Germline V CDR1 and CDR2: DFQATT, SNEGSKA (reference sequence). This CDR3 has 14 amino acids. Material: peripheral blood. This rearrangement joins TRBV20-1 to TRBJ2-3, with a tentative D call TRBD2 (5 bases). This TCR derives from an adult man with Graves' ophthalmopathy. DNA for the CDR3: TGCAGTGCTAGAGATCTCGGAGGAACAGATACGCAGTATTTT. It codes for CSARDLGGTDTQYF.